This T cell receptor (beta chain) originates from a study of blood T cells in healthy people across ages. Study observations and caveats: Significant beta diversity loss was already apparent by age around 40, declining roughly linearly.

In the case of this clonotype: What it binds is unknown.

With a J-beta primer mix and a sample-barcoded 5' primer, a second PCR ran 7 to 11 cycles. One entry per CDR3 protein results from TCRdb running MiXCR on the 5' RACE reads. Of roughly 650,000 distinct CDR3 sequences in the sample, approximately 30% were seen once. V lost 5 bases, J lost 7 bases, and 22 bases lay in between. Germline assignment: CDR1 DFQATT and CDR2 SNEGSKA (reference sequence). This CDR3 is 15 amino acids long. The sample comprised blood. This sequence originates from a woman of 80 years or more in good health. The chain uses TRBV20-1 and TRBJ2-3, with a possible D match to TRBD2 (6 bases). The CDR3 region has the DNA TGCAGTGCTGGACCAGATTCTAGCGAGTTCTATACGCAGTATTTT. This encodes CSAGPDSSEFYTQYF.